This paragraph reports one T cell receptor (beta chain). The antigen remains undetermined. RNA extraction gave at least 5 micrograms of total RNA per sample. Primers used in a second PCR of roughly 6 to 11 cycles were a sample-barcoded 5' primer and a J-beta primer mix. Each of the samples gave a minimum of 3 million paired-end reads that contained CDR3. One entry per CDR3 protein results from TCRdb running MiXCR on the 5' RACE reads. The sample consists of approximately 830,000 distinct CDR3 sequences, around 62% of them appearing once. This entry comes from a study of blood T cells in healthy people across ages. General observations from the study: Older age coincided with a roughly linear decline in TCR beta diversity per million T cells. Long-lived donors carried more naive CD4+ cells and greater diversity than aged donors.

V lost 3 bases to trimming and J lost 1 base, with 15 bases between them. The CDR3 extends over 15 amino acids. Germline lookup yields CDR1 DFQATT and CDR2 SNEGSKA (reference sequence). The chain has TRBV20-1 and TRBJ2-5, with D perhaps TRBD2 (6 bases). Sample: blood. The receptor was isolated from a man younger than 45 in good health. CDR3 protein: CSASPNRDFQETQYF. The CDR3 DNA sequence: TGCAGTGCTAGCCCCAACCGGGACTTCCAAGAGACCCAGTACTTC.